The T cell receptor beta chain described here comes from a study of blood T cells in healthy people across ages. CDR3 length: 16 amino acids. Germline CDR1 SGHRS, CDR2 YFSETQ. The V segment lost 4 bases and the J segment 7 bases; nucleotides outside the gene matches: 6. It was with a sample-barcoded 5' primer and a J-beta primer mix that a second PCR of about 6 to 12 cycles was run. CDR3-containing paired-end reads numbered at least 2.5 million in each sample. TCRdb processed the 5' RACE reads anew with MiXCR; each CDR3 protein has one entry. The top ten hold 25% to 35% of the sample, which has about 830,000 distinct CDR3 sequences, approximately 67% seen once.

The sequence came from a man aged 30-40 years in good health. The chain has TRBV5-1 and TRBJ2-1; TRBD2 matches at 15 bases. Sequencing used blood. For the CDR3, the DNA is TGCGCCAGCAGCGAAGGACTAGCGGGGGGGATAAATGAGCAGTTCTTC. Amino acid sequence: CASSEGLAGGINEQFF.